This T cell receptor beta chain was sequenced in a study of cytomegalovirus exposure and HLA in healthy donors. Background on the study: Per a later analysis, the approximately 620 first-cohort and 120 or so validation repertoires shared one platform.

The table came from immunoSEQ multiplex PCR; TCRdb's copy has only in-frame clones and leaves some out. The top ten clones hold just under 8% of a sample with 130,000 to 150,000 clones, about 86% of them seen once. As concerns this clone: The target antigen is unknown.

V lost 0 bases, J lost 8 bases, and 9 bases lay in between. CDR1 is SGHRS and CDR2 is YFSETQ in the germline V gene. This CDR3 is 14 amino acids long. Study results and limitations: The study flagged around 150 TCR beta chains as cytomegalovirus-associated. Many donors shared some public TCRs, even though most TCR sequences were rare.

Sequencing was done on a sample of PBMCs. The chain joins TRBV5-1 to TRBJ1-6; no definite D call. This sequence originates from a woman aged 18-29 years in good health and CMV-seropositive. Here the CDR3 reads CASSLGNGDSPLHF. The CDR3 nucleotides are TGCGCCAGCAGCTTGGGCAACGGGGATTCACCCCTCCACTTT.